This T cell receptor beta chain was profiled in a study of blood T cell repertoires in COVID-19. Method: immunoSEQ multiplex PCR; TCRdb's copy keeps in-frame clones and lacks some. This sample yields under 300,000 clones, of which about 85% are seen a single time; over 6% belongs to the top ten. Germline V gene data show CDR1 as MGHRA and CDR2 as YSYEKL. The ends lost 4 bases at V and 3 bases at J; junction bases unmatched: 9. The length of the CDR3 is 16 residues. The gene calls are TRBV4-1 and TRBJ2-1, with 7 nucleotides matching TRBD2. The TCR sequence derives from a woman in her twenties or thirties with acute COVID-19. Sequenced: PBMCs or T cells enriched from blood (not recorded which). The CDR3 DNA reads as TGCGCCAGCAGCCTAGAGCTAGCGGCCCTCTACAATGAGCAGTTCTTC. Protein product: CASSLELAALYNEQFF.